This T cell receptor (beta chain) was profiled in a study of OX40 agonist ivuxolimab in advanced cancers. The wider study: The patients received ivuxolimab by intravenous route every 2 weeks at 0.01 to 10 mg/kg. Patients assigned to dose escalation were diagnosed with hepatocellular carcinoma, melanoma, renal cell or head and neck cancer. Having had anti-PD-1, anti-PD-L1 or anti-CTLA-4 therapy before was allowed, and about 40% had some.

Method: immunoSEQ multiplex PCR; TCRdb's copy keeps in-frame clones and lacks some. The data show about 84,000 clones, nearly 95% seen once. The J segment lost 1 base and the V segment lost 2 bases, leaving 12 bases of the junction unmatched. Germline values: CDR1 MNHNS, CDR2 SASEGT. The CDR3 extends over 18 amino acids. The sequence was obtained from an adult with an advanced solid tumor such as melanoma, head and neck, liver or kidney cancer. Sequences were derived from CD4+ or CD8+ T cells sorted from blood, sampled in a trial of the OX40 agonist ivuxolimab. The chain links TRBV6-1 to TRBJ2-7, with 9 nucleotides matching TRBD2. The CDR3 nucleotides are TGTGCCAGCAGTGAAATCATGAGACTAGCGGCCGGTTCCTACGAGCAGTACTTC. This codes for CASSEIMRLAAGSYEQYF.